The rows below give T cell receptor beta chains drawn from one sample of a study of neoadjuvant anti-PD-1 for oral cavity cancer. Method: immunoSEQ multiplex PCR; TCRdb's copy keeps in-frame clones and lacks some. Here the sample spans several thousand clones, around 60% being singletons. Source: PBMCs, taken after nivolumab (anti-PD-1) treatment. These receptor sequences come from a person between 40 and 85 years old with oral cavity squamous cell carcinoma. Both conserved end residues are part of each CDR3. A D gene is named only where the DNA matches it firmly. Part of the rows lack a size; the others show once, few, many or a class for expanded clones.

j_call	d_call	clone_size	v_call	cdr3_aa	cdr3_nt
TRBJ1-1	.	.	TRBV14	CASSPRHTLMNTEAFF	TGTGCCAGCAGCCCACGACACACATTAATGAACACTGAAGCTTTCTTT
TRBJ1-5	.	once	TRBV10-3	CAIILDKRWMQPQHF	TGTGCCATCATTTTAGACAAACGGTGGATGCAGCCCCAGCATTTT
TRBJ2-4	.	few	TRBV29-1	CSVEVSKDIQYF	TGCAGCGTTGAGGTCAGTAAGGACATTCAGTACTTC
TRBJ1-3	.	.	TRBV21-1	CASSKDPVGKPGNTIYF	TGTGCCAGCAGCAAAGATCCGGTGGGGAAACCTGGAAACACCATATATTTT
TRBJ2-3	.	.	TRBV30	CAWSVGLTDTQYF	TGTGCCTGGAGTGTTGGGCTCACAGATACGCAGTATTTT
TRBJ1-1	.	.	TRBV11-2	CASSLREWRDEAFF	TGTGCCAGCAGCCTCCGGGAATGGCGAGATGAAGCTTTCTTT
TRBJ2-3	TRBD2	once	TRBV10-3	CAIAGGTDTQYF	TGTGCCATCGCGGGGGGGACAGATACGCAGTATTTT
TRBJ2-1	.	.	TRBV7-8	CASSPWTSADEQFF	TGTGCCAGCAGCCCCTGGACCTCGGCGGATGAGCAGTTCTTC
TRBJ2-6	TRBD1	once	TRBV7-3	CASSSGGSGANVLTF	TGTGCCAGCAGCTCAGGGGGCTCTGGGGCCAACGTCCTGACTTTC
TRBJ1-3	.	.	TRBV6-6	CASLDSSGNTIYF	TGTGCCAGCCTGGACAGCTCTGGAAACACCATATATTTT